This T cell receptor (beta chain) was sequenced in a study of radiation and T cells in renal cell carcinoma. Study-wide findings and caveats: Without pretreatment biopsies, baseline tumor clonotype presence was undetermined. In blood, top tumor clones expanded by 2 weeks, shrinking by 4.

Sequencing used immunoSEQ multiplex PCR; TCRdb keeps in-frame clones, though not all of them. The table shows 70,000 or so clones, with more than 75% occurring only once. On this clone itself: No antigen is known for it.

Time point of the sample: blood 2 weeks post-SBRT. Treatment denoted: 15 Gy SBRT to primary tumor, nephrectomy 4 weeks later. After SBRT, blood was collected at 2 and 4 weeks, plus baseline. Clear cell pathology was present in this patient's renal cell carcinoma. The CDR3 is made up of 14 amino acids. CDR1 SGHNT and CDR2 YYREEE come from the germline V gene (reference sequence). V was pared by 4 bases and J by 3 bases, with 4 bases of the junction left unmatched. The chain uses TRBV5-4 and TRBJ2-4; 7 nucleotides line up with TRBD2. The clonotype comes from a man between 60 and 75 years old with renal cell carcinoma. Sequenced here: blood, sampled from a patient whose treatment included radiotherapy and nephrectomy. CDR3 protein: CASSGEGYKNIQYF. In nucleotides, the CDR3 is TGTGCCAGCAGCGGGGAGGGATACAAAAACATTCAGTACTTC. Based on the CDR3 plus reference TRBV5-4 and TRBJ2-4, the full variable domain is ETGVTQSPTHLIKTRGQQVTLRCSSQSGHNTVSWYQQALGQGPQFIFQYYREEENGRGNFPPRFSGLQFPNYSSELNVNALELDDSALYLCASSGEGYKNIQYFGAGTRLSVL.